This TCR beta chain comes out of a study of early T cells in non-severe SARS-CoV-2 infection. The study, taken as a whole, reports: Database matching using VDJdb favored anti-spike CD8 responses, with private and CD4 specificities left missing.

The CDR3 loop spans 16 amino acids. Looked up from germline, CDR1 is MNHEY and CDR2 is SMNVEV (reference sequence). V was clipped by 3 bases and J by 2 bases, with 15 bases between them. TCRdb analysed the 5' RACE reads with MiXCR anew, one entry per CDR3 protein. The repertoire holds approximately 79,000 distinct CDR3 sequences, with about 13% as singletons. This clonotype was counted between two and nine times. Its specificity is not known. The source material was whole blood. This receptor was obtained from an adult who was a healthcare worker with PCR-confirmed SARS-CoV-2 infection or an uninfected control (not recorded which). The J gene is TRBJ2-3, the V gene TRBV27, with D maybe TRBD1 (5 bases). In DNA, the CDR3 is TGTGCCAGCAGTTTGCTCCCCCGACAGACCACAGATACGCAGTATTTT. Amino acids: CASSLLPRQTTDTQYF.